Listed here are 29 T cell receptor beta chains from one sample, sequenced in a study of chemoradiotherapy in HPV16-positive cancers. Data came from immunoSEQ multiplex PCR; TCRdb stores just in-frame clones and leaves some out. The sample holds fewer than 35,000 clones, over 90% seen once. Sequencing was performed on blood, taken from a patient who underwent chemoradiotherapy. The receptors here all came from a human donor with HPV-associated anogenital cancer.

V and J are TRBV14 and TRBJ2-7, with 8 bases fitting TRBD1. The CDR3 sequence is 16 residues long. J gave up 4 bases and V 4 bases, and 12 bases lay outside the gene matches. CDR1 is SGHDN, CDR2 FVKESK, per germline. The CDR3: CASSPGGQGAPYEQYF. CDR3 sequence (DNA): TGTGCCAGCAGCCCCGGCGGGCAGGGGGCCCCATACGAGCAGTACTTC.

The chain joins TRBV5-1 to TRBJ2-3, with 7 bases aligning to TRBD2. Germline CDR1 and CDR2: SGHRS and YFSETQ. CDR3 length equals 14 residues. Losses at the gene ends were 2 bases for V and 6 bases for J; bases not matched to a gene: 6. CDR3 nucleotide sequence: TGCGCCAGCAGCTTCAGACTAGCTGGGGATACGCAGTATTTT. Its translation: CASSFRLAGDTQYF.

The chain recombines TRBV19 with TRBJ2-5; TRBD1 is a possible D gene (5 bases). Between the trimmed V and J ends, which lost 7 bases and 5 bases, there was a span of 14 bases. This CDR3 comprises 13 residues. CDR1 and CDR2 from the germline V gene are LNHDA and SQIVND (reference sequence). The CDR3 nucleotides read TGTGCCAGTACCCAAAGGGGCAGGGAGACCCAGTACTTC. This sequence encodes CASTQRGRETQYF. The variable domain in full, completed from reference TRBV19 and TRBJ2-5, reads DGGITQSPKYLFRKEGQNVTLSCEQNLNHDAMYWYRQDPGQGLRLIYYSQIVNDFQKGDIAEGYSVSREKKESFPLTVTSAQKNPTAFYLCASTQRGRETQYFGPGTRLLVL.

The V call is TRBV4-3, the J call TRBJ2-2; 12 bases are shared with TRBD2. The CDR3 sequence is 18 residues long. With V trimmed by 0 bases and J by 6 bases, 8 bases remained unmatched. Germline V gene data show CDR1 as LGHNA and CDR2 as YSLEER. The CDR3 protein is CASSQDRGTSGLAGELFF. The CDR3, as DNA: TGCGCCAGCAGCCAAGATCGTGGGACTAGCGGGTTAGCCGGGGAGCTGTTTTTT.

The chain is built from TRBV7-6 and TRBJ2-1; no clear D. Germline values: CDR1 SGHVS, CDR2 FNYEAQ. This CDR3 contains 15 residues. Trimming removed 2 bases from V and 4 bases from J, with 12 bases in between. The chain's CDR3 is CASSLIGRQYNEQFF. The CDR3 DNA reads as TGTGCCAGCAGCTTAATTGGGCGGCAGTACAATGAGCAGTTCTTC.

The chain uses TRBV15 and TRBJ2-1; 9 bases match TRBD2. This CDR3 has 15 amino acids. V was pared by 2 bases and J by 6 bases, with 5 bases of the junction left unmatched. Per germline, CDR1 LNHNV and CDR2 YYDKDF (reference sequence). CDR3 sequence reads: CATSRRSGGRNEQFF. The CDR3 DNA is TGTGCCACCAGCAGACGAAGCGGGGGGCGCAATGAGCAGTTCTTC.

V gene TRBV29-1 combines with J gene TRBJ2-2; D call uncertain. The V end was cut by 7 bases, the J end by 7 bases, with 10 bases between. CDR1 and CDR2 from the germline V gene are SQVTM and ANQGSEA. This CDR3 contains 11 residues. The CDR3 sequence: CSALDGGELFF. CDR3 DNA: TGCAGCGCTCTGGACGGCGGGGAGCTGTTTTTT.

In DNA form, the CDR3 reads TGTGCCAGCAGCGCGACACCCGGGGAGCTGTTTTTT. Translation: CASSATPGELFF. The chain employs TRBV9 and TRBJ2-2; D is unclear. The V and J ends lost 3 bases and 6 bases respectively, with 6 bases between them. Per germline, CDR1 SGDLS and CDR2 YYNGEE. The CDR3 sequence is 12 residues long. The whole variable domain, filled in from reference TRBV9 and TRBJ2-2, reads DSGVTQTPKHLITATGQRVTLRCSPRSGDLSVYWYQQSLDQGLQFLIQYYNGEERAKGNILERFSAQQFPDLHSELNLSSLELGDSALYFCASSATPGELFFGEGSRLTVL.

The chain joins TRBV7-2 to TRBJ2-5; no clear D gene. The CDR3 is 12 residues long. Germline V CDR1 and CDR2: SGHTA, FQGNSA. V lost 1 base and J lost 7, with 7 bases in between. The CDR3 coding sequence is TGTGCCAGCAGCTTAGACCGCCGGACCCAGTACTTC. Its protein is CASSLDRRTQYF.

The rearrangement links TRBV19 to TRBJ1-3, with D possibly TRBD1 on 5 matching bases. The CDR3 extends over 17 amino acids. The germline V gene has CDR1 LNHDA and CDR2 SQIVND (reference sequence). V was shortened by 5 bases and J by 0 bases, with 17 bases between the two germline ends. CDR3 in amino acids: CASSAPGTASSGNTIYF. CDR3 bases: TGTGCCAGTAGTGCGCCCGGGACCGCAAGCTCTGGAAACACCATATATTTT.

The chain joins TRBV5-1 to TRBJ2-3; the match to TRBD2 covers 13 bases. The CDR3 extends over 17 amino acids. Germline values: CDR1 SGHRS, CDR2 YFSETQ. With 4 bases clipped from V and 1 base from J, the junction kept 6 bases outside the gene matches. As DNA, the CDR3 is TGCGCCAGCAGCGGGGGACTAGCGGGATCCCGCACAGATACGCAGTATTTT. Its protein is CASSGGLAGSRTDTQYF.

CDR3 residues: CASSLANWRGASDEQYF. DNA of the CDR3: TGTGCCAGCAGCTTGGCCAATTGGCGGGGGGCCTCAGACGAGCAGTACTTC. J is TRBJ2-7 and V is TRBV5-4; TRBD2 aligns across 8 bases. CDR1 is SGHNT, CDR2 YYREEE, per germline (reference sequence). CDR3 size: 17 residues. The trim removed 0 bases at V and 5 bases at J, leaving 13 bases unmatched.

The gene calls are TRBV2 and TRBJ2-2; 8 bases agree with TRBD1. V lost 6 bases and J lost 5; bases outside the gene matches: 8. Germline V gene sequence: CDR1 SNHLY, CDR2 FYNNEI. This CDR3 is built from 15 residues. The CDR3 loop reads CASSLDRAKTGELFF. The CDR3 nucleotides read TGTGCCAGCAGCCTGGACAGGGCTAAGACCGGGGAGCTGTTTTTT. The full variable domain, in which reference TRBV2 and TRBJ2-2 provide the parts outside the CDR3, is EPEVTQTPSHQVTQMGQEVILRCVPISNHLYFYWYRQILGQKVEFLVSFYNNEISEKSEIFDDQFSVERPDGSNFTLKIRSTKLEDSAMYFCASSLDRAKTGELFFGEGSRLTVL.

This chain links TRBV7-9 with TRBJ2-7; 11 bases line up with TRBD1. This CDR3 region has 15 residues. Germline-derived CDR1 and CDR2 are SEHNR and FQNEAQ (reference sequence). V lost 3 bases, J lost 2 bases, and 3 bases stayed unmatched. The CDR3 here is CASSFPGQGAYEQYF. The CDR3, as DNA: TGTGCCAGCAGCTTCCCGGGACAGGGGGCCTACGAGCAGTACTTC.

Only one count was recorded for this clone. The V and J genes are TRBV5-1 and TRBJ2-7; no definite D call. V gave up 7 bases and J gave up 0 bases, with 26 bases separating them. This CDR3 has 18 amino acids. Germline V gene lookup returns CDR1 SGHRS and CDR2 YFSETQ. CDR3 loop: CASGARVRSSLSSYEQYF. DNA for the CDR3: TGCGCCAGCGGTGCCCGCGTTCGAAGTAGCCTTAGCTCCTACGAGCAGTACTTC.

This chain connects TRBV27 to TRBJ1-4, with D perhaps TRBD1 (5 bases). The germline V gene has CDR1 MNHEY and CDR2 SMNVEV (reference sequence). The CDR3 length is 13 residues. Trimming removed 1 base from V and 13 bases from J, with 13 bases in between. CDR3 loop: CASSLFRGGLLFF. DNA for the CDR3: TGTGCCAGCAGTTTATTCCGGGGGGGATTACTGTTTTTT.

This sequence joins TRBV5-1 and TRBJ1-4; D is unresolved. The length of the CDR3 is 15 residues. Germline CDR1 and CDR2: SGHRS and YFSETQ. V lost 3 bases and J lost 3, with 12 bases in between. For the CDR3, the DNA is TGCGCCAGCAGCTGGCTAGATGGGGCTAATGAAAAACTGTTTTTT. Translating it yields CASSWLDGANEKLFF.

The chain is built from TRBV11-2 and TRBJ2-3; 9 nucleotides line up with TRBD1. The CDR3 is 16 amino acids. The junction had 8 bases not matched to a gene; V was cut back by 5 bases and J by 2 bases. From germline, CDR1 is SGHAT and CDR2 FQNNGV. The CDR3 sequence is CASSTHRGPSTDTQYF. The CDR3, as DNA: TGTGCCAGCAGCACGCACAGGGGGCCCTCCACAGATACGCAGTATTTT.

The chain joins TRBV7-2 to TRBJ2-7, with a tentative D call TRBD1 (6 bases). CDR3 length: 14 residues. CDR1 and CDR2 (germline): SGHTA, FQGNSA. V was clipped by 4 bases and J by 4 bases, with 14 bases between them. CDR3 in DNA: TGTGCCAGCAGCTCCCCGGGACACCCTTACGAGCAGTACTTC. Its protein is CASSSPGHPYEQYF.

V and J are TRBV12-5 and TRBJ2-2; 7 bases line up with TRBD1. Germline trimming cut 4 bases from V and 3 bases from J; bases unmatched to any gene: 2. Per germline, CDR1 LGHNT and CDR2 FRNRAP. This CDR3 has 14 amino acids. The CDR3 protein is CASGWGQYTGELFF. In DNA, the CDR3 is TGTGCTAGTGGTTGGGGACAGTACACCGGGGAGCTGTTTTTT.

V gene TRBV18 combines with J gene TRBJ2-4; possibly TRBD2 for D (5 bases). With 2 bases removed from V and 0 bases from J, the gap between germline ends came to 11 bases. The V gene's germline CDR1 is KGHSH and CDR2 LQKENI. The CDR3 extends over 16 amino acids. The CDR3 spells CASSPIEGLAKNIQYF. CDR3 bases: TGTGCCAGCTCACCAATTGAGGGTTTAGCCAAAAACATTCAGTACTTC.

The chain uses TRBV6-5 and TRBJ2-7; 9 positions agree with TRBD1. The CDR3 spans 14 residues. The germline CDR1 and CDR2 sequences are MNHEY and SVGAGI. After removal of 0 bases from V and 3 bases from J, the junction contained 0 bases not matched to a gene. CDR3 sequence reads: CASSYSGQGYEQYF. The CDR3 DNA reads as TGTGCCAGCAGTTACTCGGGACAGGGCTACGAGCAGTACTTC.

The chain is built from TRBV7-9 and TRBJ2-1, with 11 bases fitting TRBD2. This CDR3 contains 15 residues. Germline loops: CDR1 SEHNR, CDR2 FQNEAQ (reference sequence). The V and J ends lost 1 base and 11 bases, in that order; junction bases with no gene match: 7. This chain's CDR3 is CASSLELAGVSQQFF. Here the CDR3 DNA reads TGTGCCAGCAGCTTAGAACTAGCGGGGGTCTCCCAGCAGTTCTTC.

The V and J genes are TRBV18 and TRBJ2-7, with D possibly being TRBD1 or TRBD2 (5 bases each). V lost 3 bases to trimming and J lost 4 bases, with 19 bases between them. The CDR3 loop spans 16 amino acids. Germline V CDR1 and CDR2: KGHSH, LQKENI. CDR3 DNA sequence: TGTGCCAGCTCACCCGTTTCCGGGACCCGAGGGTACGAGCAGTACTTC. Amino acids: CASSPVSGTRGYEQYF.

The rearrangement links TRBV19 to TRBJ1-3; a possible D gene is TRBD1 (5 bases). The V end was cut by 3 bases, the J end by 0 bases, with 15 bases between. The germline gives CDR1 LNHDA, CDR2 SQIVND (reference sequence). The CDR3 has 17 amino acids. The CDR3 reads CASSIPGSGNSGNTIYF. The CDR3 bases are TGTGCCAGTAGTATCCCAGGATCAGGGAACTCTGGAAACACCATATATTTT.

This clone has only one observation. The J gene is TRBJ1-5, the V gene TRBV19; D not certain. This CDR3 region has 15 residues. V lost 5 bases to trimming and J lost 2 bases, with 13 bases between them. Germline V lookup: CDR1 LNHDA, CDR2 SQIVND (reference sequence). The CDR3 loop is CASSPRGGGNQPQHF. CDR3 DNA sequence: TGTGCCAGTAGTCCGCGGGGTGGGGGCAATCAGCCCCAGCATTTT.

The CDR3: CAISGRTYEQYF. CDR3 nucleotide sequence: TGTGCCATCAGTGGGCGTACCTACGAGCAGTACTTC. The rearrangement joins TRBV10-3 to TRBJ2-7; D uncertain. Germline V gives CDR1 ENHRY, CDR2 SYGVKD. CDR3 size: 12 residues. Trimming removed 4 bases at V and 2 bases at J, with 6 bases between.

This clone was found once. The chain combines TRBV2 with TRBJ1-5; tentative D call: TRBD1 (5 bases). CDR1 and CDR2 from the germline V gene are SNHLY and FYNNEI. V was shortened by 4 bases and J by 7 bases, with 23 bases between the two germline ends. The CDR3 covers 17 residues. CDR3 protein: CASSGLGATAGYQPQHF. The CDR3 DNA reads TGTGCCAGCAGTGGTCTGGGCGCGACAGCTGGGTACCAGCCCCAGCATTTT.

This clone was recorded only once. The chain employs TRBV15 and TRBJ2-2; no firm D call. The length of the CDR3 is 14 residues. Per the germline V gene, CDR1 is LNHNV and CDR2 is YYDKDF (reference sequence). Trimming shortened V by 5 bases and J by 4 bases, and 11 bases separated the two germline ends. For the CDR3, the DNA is TGTGCCACCAGCCCGGTTGGCGGCACCGGGGAGCTGTTTTTT. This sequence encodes CATSPVGGTGELFF.